The 32 T cell receptor beta chains given below trace back to one sample, sequenced in a study of tumor-infiltrating lymphocytes in oesophageal squamous cell carcinoma. TCRdb reprocessed the PCR reads with MiXCR, giving one entry per CDR3 protein. The sample shows approximately 20,000 distinct CDR3 sequences, roughly 37% of them seen only once. Sequencing used blood. The receptor source for this set is a male donor with esophageal squamous cell carcinoma.

V is TRBV6-1 and J is TRBJ2-4, with TRBD2 matching 7 bases. Unmatched junction bases numbered 4, after V lost 2 bases and J lost 0 bases. The germline gives CDR1 MNHNS, CDR2 SASEGT. The CDR3 covers 16 residues. The CDR3 DNA sequence: TGTGCCAGCAGTGAATGGGCTAGCGGAGCCAAAAACATTCAGTACTTC. The encoded protein is CASSEWASGAKNIQYF.

The rearrangement joins TRBV6-5 to TRBJ2-4, with D possibly being TRBD1 (5 bases). The V end was cut by 2 bases, the J end by 7 bases, with 12 bases between. CDR3 size: 14 residues. From germline, CDR1 is MNHEY and CDR2 SVGAGI. The chain's CDR3 is CASSYGPPGNIQYF. The DNA for the CDR3 is TGTGCCAGCAGTTACGGGCCCCCAGGGAACATTCAGTACTTC.

This clonotype has only a few counts. The chain employs TRBV7-9 and TRBJ2-3, with D possibly TRBD2 on 7 matching bases. CDR3 length: 16 residues. Germline V gene sequence: CDR1 SEHNR, CDR2 FQNEAQ (reference sequence). The germline V and J ends were trimmed by 1 base and 0 bases, with 11 bases remaining between them. DNA for the CDR3: TGTGCCAGCAGCTTAGGGCGGGGGCGGAGCACAGATACGCAGTATTTT. Translating it yields CASSLGRGRSTDTQYF.

There are many counts of this clonotype. Just one base apart from a much larger clone, this may be a read error. The chain combines TRBV7-3 with TRBJ2-3; either TRBD1 or TRBD2 may fit D (7 bases each). Per germline, CDR1 SGHTA and CDR2 FQGTGA. This CDR3 is built from 18 residues. V dropped 1 base and J dropped 14 bases, with 31 bases sitting between them. CDR3 loop: CASSLSLMTGRGTGELYF. CDR3 coding DNA: TGTGCCAGCAGCTTAAGTCTTATGACAGGGAGGGGCACCGGGGAGCTGTATTTT.

This clonotype is labeled medium-sized. The chain links TRBV6-1 to TRBJ1-1; D is unresolved. From germline, CDR1 is MNHNS and CDR2 SASEGT. The V end lost 7 bases, the J end lost 0 bases, and 9 bases lay between the germline ends. The CDR3 covers 13 residues. CDR3 in amino acids: CASNSLMNTEAFF. CDR3 bases: TGTGCCAGCAACAGTCTAATGAACACTGAAGCTTTCTTT.

A few counts support this clonotype. V and J are TRBV7-2 and TRBJ2-5, with 12 bases aligning to TRBD2. The CDR3 runs 15 residues. After removal of 4 bases from V and 5 bases from J, the junction contained 5 bases not matched to a gene. Germline V lookup: CDR1 SGHTA, CDR2 FQGNSA. This CDR3 is CASSSGLAGRETQYF. Written as DNA, the CDR3 is TGTGCCAGCAGCTCAGGACTAGCGGGACGGGAGACCCAGTACTTC. Full variable domain (outside the CDR3, taken from reference TRBV7-2 and TRBJ2-5): GAGVSQSPSNKVTEKGKDVELRCDPISGHTALYWYRQSLGQGLEFLIYFQGNSAPDKSGLPSDRFSAERTGGSVSTLTIQRTQQEDSAVYLCASSSGLAGRETQYFGPGTRLLVL.

This clonotype has ten or more counts. The chain uses TRBV5-4 and TRBJ2-3; 9 positions match TRBD2. V dropped 2 bases and J dropped 8; count of bases not matched to a gene: 6. CDR1 and CDR2 (germline): SGHNT, YYREEE (reference sequence). CDR3 length: 14 residues. The CDR3 region has the DNA TGTGCCAGCAGCTTCCAGAATAGCGGGGGTACGCAGTATTTT. This codes for CASSFQNSGGTQYF.

Here the CDR3 reads CASSLGSLANEQFF. The CDR3 coding sequence is TGTGCCAGCAGCTTAGGTTCGCTAGCCAATGAGCAGTTCTTC. V usage is TRBV7-7 and J usage is TRBJ2-5, with D possibly TRBD2 on 5 matching bases. The J call may be mistaken, given a closer DNA end match to TRBJ2-1. CDR1 SSHAT and CDR2 FNYEAQ come from the germline V gene (reference sequence). This CDR3 has 14 residues.

This clonotype has at least ten counts. The chain employs TRBV6-6 and TRBJ2-2; 10 positions agree with TRBD2. The CDR3 spans 16 residues. CDR1 is MNHNY, CDR2 SVGAGI, per germline (reference sequence). Trimming at V came to 2 bases and at J to 8 bases, leaving 8 bases not matched to a gene. The CDR3: CASSYASGSNWGELFF. CDR3 nucleotide sequence: TGTGCCAGCAGTTACGCTAGCGGGAGTAATTGGGGGGAGCTGTTTTTT.

This clonotype has at least ten counts. V gene TRBV2 combines with J gene TRBJ2-1; TRBD1 aligns across 8 bases. Germline V gene lookup returns CDR1 SNHLY and CDR2 FYNNEI. V was pared by 7 bases and J by 0 bases, with 8 bases of the junction left unmatched. The CDR3 sequence is 16 residues long. CDR3 residues: CASKRQGMSSYNEQFF. The CDR3 DNA reads as TGTGCCAGCAAGCGACAGGGGATGAGCTCCTACAATGAGCAGTTCTTC.

This clonotype occurred many times. Written as DNA, the CDR3 is TGTGCCAGCAGTCCCTATCGAATAGCGGGGGGACAAGAGACCCAGTTCTTC. It is translated as CASSPYRIAGGQETQFF. J is TRBJ2-5 and V is TRBV28; the match to TRBD2 covers 10 bases. The J call may be wrong; the DNA end is better matched by TRBJ2-1. Germline V gene data show CDR1 as MDHEN and CDR2 as SYDVKM. This CDR3 has 17 amino acids.

The table lists this clonotype with many counts. The V gene is TRBV4-2, the J gene TRBJ2-5; D uncertain. V was pared by 1 base and J by 11 bases, with 8 bases between. This CDR3 comprises 11 residues. Germline assignment: CDR1 LGHNA and CDR2 YNFKEQ. The CDR3 DNA follows: TGTGCCAGCAGCCAAGCCTATGAGCAGTACTTC. Protein: CASSQAYEQYF.

This clonotype came up many times. With a much larger clone just one base away, this may be a read error. The V gene is TRBV6-6, the J gene TRBJ2-5; 7 nucleotides agree with TRBD1. The CDR3 contains 17 residues. In germline, CDR1 is MNHNY, CDR2 SVGAGI (reference sequence). The V gene end was trimmed by 0 bases and the J gene end by 11 bases; junction bases not matched to a gene: 18. In DNA form, the CDR3 reads TGTGCCAGCAGTTACTCGTCCCTCGACAGGGCCAGCAATGAGCAGTACTTC. Encoded protein: CASSYSSLDRASNEQYF.

The rearrangement uses TRBV7-6 and TRBJ2-6, with a tentative D call TRBD1 (5 bases). V was pared by 5 bases and J by 0 bases, with 8 bases between. CDR1 and CDR2 from the germline V gene are SGHVS and FNYEAQ. The CDR3 extends over 15 amino acids. The chain's CDR3 is CASSQGYSGANVLTF. In DNA form, the CDR3 reads TGTGCCAGCAGCCAGGGCTACTCTGGGGCCAACGTCCTGACTTTC.

As concerns this clonotype: Compared with germline, one end of the junction differs, possibly owing to a read error. The rearrangement links TRBV6-8 to TRBJ2-5; 9 bases are a match to TRBD1. CDR1 MNHGY and CDR2 SAAAGT come from the germline V gene. The CDR3 is 16 amino acids. CDR3 residues: CASSYSEDRGNSPLHF. DNA of the CDR3: TGTGCCAGCAGTTACTCCGAGGACAGGGGTAATTCACCCCTCCACTTC.

This chain links TRBV28 with TRBJ2-1; D may correspond to TRBD1 or TRBD2 (5 bases each). The J call is uncertain, as TRBJ2-5 better fits the DNA end. The CDR3 has 16 residues. Germline V CDR1 and CDR2: MDHEN, SYDVKM. The CDR3 here is CASSLYGAGFQETQYF. The CDR3 DNA is TGTGCCAGCAGTTTATACGGGGCCGGGTTTCAAGAGACCCAGTACTTC.

CDR3 coding DNA: TGTGCCAGCAGCTTAAACGGGCCTTCCCGGCAGTTCTTC. It specifies CASSLNGPSRQFF. The gene calls are TRBV7-3 and TRBJ2-1; unclear D gene. The CDR3 covers 13 residues. The V gene lost 1 base and the J gene lost 12 bases, with 13 bases spanning the gap. CDR1 SGHTA and CDR2 FQGTGA come from the germline V gene.

The V call is TRBV19, the J call TRBJ1-1; perhaps TRBD1 as D (5 bases). Germline values: CDR1 LNHDA, CDR2 SQIVND (reference sequence). Trimming shortened V by 5 bases and J by 11 bases, and 27 bases separated the two germline ends. This CDR3 has 16 residues. CDR3 amino acids: CASSARDRIAIWSAFF. In nucleotides, the CDR3 is TGTGCCAGTAGTGCCCGGGACCGAATCGCTATATGGTCGGCTTTCTTT.

This clonotype showed up just once. The chain is built from TRBV15 and TRBJ2-3; D might be TRBD2 (6 bases). With 1 base removed from V and 4 bases from J, the gap between germline ends came to 6 bases. The germline V gene has CDR1 LNHNV and CDR2 YYDKDF (reference sequence). CDR3 length: 13 amino acids. CDR3 residues: CATSRGEADTQYF. The CDR3 bases are TGTGCCACCAGCAGAGGGGAGGCAGATACGCAGTATTTT. The full variable domain, rest sourced from reference TRBV15 and TRBJ2-3, is DAMVIQNPRYQVTQFGKPVTLSCSQTLNHNVMYWYQQKSSQAPKLLFHYYDKDFNNEADTPDNFQSRRPNTSFCFLDIRSPGLGDTAMYLCATSRGEADTQYFGPGTRLTVL.

This clonotype has just a few counts. The chain links TRBV19 to TRBJ2-1, with D tentatively TRBD1 (5 bases). This CDR3 is built from 15 residues. Trimming removed 4 bases from V and 3 bases from J, with 13 bases in between. Germline V gene sequence: CDR1 LNHDA, CDR2 SQIVND (reference sequence). The CDR3 nucleotides read TGTGCCAGTAGTACCAACTTCGACAGCTACAATGAGCAGTTCTTC. Translated, it gives CASSTNFDSYNEQFF.

This clonotype was recorded once. This chain joins TRBV12-3 or TRBV12-4 and TRBJ2-5; D unclear. Trimming stripped 5 bases from V and 2 bases from J, with 9 bases between. The CDR3 loop spans 13 amino acids. CDR3 in DNA: TGTGCCAGCAGTAAAGCTAGGCAAGAGACCCAGTACTTC. Residues: CASSKARQETQYF.

CDR3 bases: TGTGCCAGCAGTGACTCAGGGGTGACAGGGGCGGATGAAAAACTGTTTTTT. Its translation is CASSDSGVTGADEKLFF. The rearrangement joins TRBV6-4 to TRBJ1-4, with 8 bases fitting TRBD1. Germline V gives CDR1 MRHNA, CDR2 SNTAGT. J gave up 6 bases and V 0 bases, and 9 bases lay outside the gene matches. The CDR3 spans 17 residues.

This clonotype came up many times. V and J are TRBV6-1 and TRBJ2-2; 9 bases are a match to TRBD1. Germline V gene sequence: CDR1 MNHNS, CDR2 SASEGT. V dropped 6 bases and J dropped 8; count of bases not matched to a gene: 4. The CDR3 runs 13 residues. The CDR3 DNA reads as TGTGCCAGCAGCCGGGACAGGGTTGGGGAGCTGTTTTTT. Protein: CASSRDRVGELFF.

Many counts were recorded for this clonotype. A much larger clonotype is one base distant, so this may be a read error. The rearrangement links TRBV6-1 to TRBJ2-5, with TRBD2 matching over 8 bases. Germline CDR1 MNHNS, CDR2 SASEGT. The V gene end was trimmed by 6 bases and the J gene end by 11 bases; junction bases not matched to a gene: 14. The CDR3 sequence is 14 residues long. Written as DNA, the CDR3 is TGTGCCAGCAGACGTAGCGGGGCTACATATGAGCAGTACTTC. Translated: CASRRSGATYEQYF.

This clonotype was picked up many times. The chain employs TRBV20-1 and TRBJ2-7; perhaps TRBD1 as D (6 bases). This CDR3 spans 12 amino acids. The germline V gene has CDR1 DFQATT and CDR2 SNEGSKA (reference sequence). Trimming pared 3 bases from V and 3 bases from J, leaving 9 bases between. CDR3 amino acids: CSARRRGYEQYF. The DNA of the CDR3 is TGCAGTGCTAGGCGCAGGGGCTACGAGCAGTACTTC.

Details on this clonotype: The CDR3 ends on some other residue instead of the conserved phenylalanine or tryptophan, so this is likely a read error. The DNA of the CDR3 is TGTGCCAGCAGTTCCGGGGAGAGCTCCTACGAGCAGTTCATC. Its protein is CASSSGESSYEQFI. V gene TRBV27 combines with J gene TRBJ2-7, with a possible D match to TRBD2 (5 bases). The DNA end favors TRBJ2-1, so the J call may be wrong. The CDR3 covers 14 residues. Germline lookup yields CDR1 MNHEY and CDR2 SMNVEV (reference sequence).

The gene calls are TRBV7-3 and TRBJ2-2; D assignment may be TRBD1 or TRBD2 (5 bases each). The germline V gene encodes CDR1 SGHTA and CDR2 FQGTGA. CDR3 length equals 14 residues. V lost 5 bases and J lost 3, with 10 bases in between. The CDR3 nucleotides are TGTGCCAGCAGCGAGGGGTTCCACACCGGGGAGCTGTTTTTT. Amino acids: CASSEGFHTGELFF.

This clonotype was recorded many times. The J gene is TRBJ1-3, the V gene TRBV11-2, with no clear D. Germline V CDR1 and CDR2: SGHAT, FQNNGV. V shed 1 base and J shed 3 bases, with 10 bases lying between them. The CDR3 is made up of 15 amino acids. The DNA for the CDR3 is TGTGCCAGCAGCTTAGGAGGAGCCAGTGGAAACACCATATATTTT. The encoded protein is CASSLGGASGNTIYF.

The chain joins TRBV7-6 to TRBJ2-4, with D unclear. The germline V and J ends were trimmed by 1 base and 0 bases, with 10 bases remaining between them. The germline CDR1 and CDR2 sequences are SGHVS and FNYEAQ. This CDR3 spans 16 amino acids. CDR3 in amino acids: CASSLDPAIAKNIQYF. The CDR3 DNA is TGTGCCAGCAGCTTAGACCCGGCGATAGCCAAAAACATTCAGTACTTC.

This clonotype came up many times. A clone one base away is much larger, so this may be a read error. The genes are TRBV12-3 or TRBV12-4 and TRBJ2-7; 10 bases are shared with TRBD2. V dropped 5 bases and J dropped 7; count of bases not matched to a gene: 26. This CDR3 has 20 residues. The CDR3 DNA reads TGTGCCAGCAGTCCCCTCCTCTCAAGCGGGAGGGCCAGAACCTACAATGAGCAGTACTTC. Residues: CASSPLLSSGRARTYNEQYF.

Ten or more counts support this clonotype. Given a much more abundant clone one base away, this may be a read error. The V gene is TRBV7-9, the J gene TRBJ2-7, with 12 bases lining up with TRBD2. CDR1 is SEHNR and CDR2 is FQNEAQ in the germline V gene (reference sequence). There are 16 residues in the CDR3. J gave up 7 bases and V 5 bases, and 12 bases lay outside the gene matches. CDR3 DNA: TGTGCCAGCAGCCCTTCTAGCGGGAGGGGCTACAATGAGCAGTACTTC. It translates to CASSPSSGRGYNEQYF.

The sample holds one count of this clonotype. V usage is TRBV7-9 and J usage is TRBJ2-3; D is perhaps TRBD2 (5 bases). CDR3 size: 15 residues. V dropped 2 bases and J dropped 3 bases, with 12 bases sitting between them. Germline CDR1 SEHNR, CDR2 FQNEAQ (reference sequence). CDR3 protein: CASSLRALATDTQYF. For the CDR3, the DNA is TGTGCCAGCAGCTTAAGGGCGCTAGCAACAGATACGCAGTATTTT.